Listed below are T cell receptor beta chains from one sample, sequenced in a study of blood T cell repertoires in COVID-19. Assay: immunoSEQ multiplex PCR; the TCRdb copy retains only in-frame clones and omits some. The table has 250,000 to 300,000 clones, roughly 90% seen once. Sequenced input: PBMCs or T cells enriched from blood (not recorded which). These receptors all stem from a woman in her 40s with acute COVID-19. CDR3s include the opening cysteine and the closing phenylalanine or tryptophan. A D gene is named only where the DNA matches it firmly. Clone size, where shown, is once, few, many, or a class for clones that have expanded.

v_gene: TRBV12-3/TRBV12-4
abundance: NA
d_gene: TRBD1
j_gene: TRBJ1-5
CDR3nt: TGTGCCAGCAGGGGGACAGGGAATCAGCCCCAGCATTTT
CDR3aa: CASRGTGNQPQHF

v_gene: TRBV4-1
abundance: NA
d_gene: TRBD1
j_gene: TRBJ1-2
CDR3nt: TGCGCCAGCAGCCCTACTACAGGGGACGGCTACACCTTC
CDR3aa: CASSPTTGDGYTF

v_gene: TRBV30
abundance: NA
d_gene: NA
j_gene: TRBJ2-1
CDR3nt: TGTGCCTGGAGTACGGGGAATGAGCAGTTCTTC
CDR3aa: CAWSTGNEQFF

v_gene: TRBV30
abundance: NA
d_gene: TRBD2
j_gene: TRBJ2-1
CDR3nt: TGTGCCTGGAGTGTACGCGCGGGGGGCGCGAATGAGCAGTTCTTC
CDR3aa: CAWSVRAGGANEQFF

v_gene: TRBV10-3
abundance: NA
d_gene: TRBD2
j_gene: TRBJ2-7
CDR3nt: TGTGCCATCAGTCGGACTAGCGGGGGGGTCTACGAGCAGTACTTC
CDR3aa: CAISRTSGGVYEQYF

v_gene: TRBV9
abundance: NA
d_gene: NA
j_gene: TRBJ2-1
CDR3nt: TGTGCCAGCGGAGATCCGAGTAATGAGCAGTTCTTC
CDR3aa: CASGDPSNEQFF

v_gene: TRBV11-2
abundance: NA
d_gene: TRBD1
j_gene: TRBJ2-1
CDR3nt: TGTGCCAGCAGCCCTCTGGGGACAGGGAGAGGTGAGCAGTTCTTC
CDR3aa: CASSPLGTGRGEQFF

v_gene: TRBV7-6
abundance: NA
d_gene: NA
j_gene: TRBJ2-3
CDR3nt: TGTGCCAGCAGCTTAGGGGGACAAGCCTTTTATACGCAGTATTTT
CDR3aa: CASSLGGQAFYTQYF

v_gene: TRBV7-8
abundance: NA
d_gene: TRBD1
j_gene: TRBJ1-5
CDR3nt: TGTGCCAGCAGCTCGACAGGGGGGCCCCAGCATTTT
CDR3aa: CASSSTGGPQHF

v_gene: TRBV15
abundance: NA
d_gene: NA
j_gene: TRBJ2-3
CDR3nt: TGTGCCACCAGCAGGCCCGGGGGTACGCAGTATTTT
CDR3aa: CATSRPGGTQYF

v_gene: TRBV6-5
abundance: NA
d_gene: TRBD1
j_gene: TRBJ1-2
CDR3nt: TGTGCCAGCAGTTACGTTACAGGGGCCATCTATGGCTACACCTTC
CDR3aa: CASSYVTGAIYGYTF

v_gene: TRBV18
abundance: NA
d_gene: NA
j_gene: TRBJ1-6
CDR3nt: TGTGCCAGCTCAGTTCATGGTTGGACAGATAATTCACCCCTCCACTTT
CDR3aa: CASSVHGWTDNSPLHF

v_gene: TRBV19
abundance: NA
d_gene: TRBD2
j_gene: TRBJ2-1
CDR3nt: TGTGCCAGTAGTATATGGGGGATAGCGGGAAATGAGCAGTTCTTC
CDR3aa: CASSIWGIAGNEQFF

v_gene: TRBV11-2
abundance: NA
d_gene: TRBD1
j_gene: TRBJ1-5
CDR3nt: TGTGCCAGCAGCCTACGGCCCGGGACAGGGAAAGGGCAGCCCCAGCATTTT
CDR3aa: CASSLRPGTGKGQPQHF

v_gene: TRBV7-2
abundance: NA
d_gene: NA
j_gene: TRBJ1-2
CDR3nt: TGTGCCAGCAGCTCCCATGGGACTCCCAAAGCAGGTGGCTACACCTTC
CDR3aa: CASSSHGTPKAGGYTF

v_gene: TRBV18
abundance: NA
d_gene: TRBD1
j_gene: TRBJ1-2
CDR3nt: TGTGCCAGCTCCGGACAGGGTGTTATTGGCTACACCTTC
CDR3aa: CASSGQGVIGYTF

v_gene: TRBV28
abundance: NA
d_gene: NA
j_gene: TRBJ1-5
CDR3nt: TGTGCCAGCAGTCTCCTAAGCCAGCCCCAGCATTTT
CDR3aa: CASSLLSQPQHF

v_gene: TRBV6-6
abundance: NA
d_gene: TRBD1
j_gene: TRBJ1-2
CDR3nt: TGTGCCAGCAAACAGGGGGCTGGCTCCTATGGCTACACCTTC
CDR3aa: CASKQGAGSYGYTF

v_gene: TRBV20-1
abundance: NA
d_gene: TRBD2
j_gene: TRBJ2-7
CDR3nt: TGCAGTGCTAGTCCGGGACTAGACGAGCAGTACTTC
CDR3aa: CSASPGLDEQYF

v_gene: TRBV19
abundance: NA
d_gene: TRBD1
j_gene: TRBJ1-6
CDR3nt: TGTGCCAGTACCAGGACAGGGGGTTCACCCCTCCACTTT
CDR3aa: CASTRTGGSPLHF

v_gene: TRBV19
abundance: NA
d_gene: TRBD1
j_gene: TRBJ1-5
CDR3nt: TGTGCCAGTAGCGAAGTGGACAGGTACAATCAGCCCCAGCATTTT
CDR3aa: CASSEVDRYNQPQHF

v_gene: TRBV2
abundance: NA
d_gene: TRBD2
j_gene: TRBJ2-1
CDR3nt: TGTGCCAGCAATAGGGCGGGAGAGGGACCCTACAATGAGCAGTTCTTC
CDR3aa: CASNRAGEGPYNEQFF

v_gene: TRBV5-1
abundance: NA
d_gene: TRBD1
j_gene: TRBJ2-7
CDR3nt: TGCGCCAGCAGCTACCAGGGGGCAGGGTACGAGCAGTACTTC
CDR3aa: CASSYQGAGYEQYF

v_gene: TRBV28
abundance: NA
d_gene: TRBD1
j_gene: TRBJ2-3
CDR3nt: TGTGCCAGCAGCGCAGGGGGTGGAGGCACAGATACGCAGTATTTT
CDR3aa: CASSAGGGGTDTQYF

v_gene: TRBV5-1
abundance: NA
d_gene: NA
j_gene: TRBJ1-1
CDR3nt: TGCGCCAGCAGCTTGGCCCGGGTTGACACTGAAGCTTTCTTT
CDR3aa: CASSLARVDTEAFF

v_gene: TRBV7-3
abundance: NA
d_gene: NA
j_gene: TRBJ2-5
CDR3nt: TGTGCCAGCAGCTTAATTGGCGGGTTGGAGACCCAGTACTTC
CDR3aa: CASSLIGGLETQYF

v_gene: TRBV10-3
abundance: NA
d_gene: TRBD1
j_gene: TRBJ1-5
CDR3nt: TGTGCCATCAGCGGGACAGCTGATCAGCCCCAGCATTTT
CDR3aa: CAISGTADQPQHF

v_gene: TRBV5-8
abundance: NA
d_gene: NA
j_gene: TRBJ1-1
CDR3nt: TGTGCCAGCAGCCCCCCCGACAGGATGAACACTGAAGCTTTCTTT
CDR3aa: CASSPPDRMNTEAFF

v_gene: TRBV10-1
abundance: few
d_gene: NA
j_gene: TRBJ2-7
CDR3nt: TGCGCCAGCAGTGATGGAGGGAGGTCCTACGAGCAGTACTTC
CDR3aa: CASSDGGRSYEQYF